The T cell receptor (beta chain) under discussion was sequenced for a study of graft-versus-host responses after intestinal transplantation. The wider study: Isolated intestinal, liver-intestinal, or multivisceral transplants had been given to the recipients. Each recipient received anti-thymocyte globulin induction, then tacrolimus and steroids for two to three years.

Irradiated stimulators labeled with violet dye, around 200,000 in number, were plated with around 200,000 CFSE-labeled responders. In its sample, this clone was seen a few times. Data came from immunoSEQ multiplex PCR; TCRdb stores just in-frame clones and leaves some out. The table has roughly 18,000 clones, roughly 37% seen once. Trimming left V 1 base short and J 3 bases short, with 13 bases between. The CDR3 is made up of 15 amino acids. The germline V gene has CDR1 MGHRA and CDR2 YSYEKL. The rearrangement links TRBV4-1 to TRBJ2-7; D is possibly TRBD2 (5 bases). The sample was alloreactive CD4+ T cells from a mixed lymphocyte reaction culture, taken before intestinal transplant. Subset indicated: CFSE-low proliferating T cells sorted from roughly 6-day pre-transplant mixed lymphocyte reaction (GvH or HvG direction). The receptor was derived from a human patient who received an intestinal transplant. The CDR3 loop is CASSQGLAPVYEQYF. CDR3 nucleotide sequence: TGCGCCAGCAGCCAAGGTCTAGCCCCAGTCTACGAGCAGTACTTC.